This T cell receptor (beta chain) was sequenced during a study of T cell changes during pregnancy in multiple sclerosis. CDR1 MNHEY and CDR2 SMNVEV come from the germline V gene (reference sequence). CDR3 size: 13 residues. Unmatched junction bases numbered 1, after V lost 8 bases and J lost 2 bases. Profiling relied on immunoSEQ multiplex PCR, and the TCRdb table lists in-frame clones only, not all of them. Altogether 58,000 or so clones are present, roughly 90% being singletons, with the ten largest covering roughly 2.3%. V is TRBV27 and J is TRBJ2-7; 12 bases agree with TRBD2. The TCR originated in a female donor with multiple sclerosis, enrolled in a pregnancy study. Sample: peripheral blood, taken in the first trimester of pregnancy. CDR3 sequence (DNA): TGTGCCAGCGGACTAGCGGGAACCTACGAGCAGTACTTC. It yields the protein CASGLAGTYEQYF.